The 22 T cell receptor beta chains given below trace back to one sample, sequenced in a study of blood T cell repertoires in COVID-19. Repertoires were generated with immunoSEQ multiplex PCR, while TCRdb's copy carries only in-frame clones and drops some. The sample yields fewer than 300,000 clones, approximately 89% seen once. The sequenced sample was peripheral blood. These receptors all come from a woman under 40 with COVID-19, enrolled during active disease.

The V call is TRBV5-6, the J call TRBJ2-1; 11 bases align to TRBD2. The V gene's germline CDR1 is SGHDT and CDR2 YYEEEE. The CDR3 spans 16 residues. V dropped 2 bases and J dropped 2; count of bases not matched to a gene: 3. The CDR3 spells CASSFSGRAAYNEQFF. In nucleotides, the CDR3 is TGTGCCAGCAGCTTTAGCGGGAGGGCAGCCTACAATGAGCAGTTCTTC.

This clone showed up just once. The chain is built from TRBV3-1 (or the pseudogene TRBV3-2) and TRBJ2-7; 11 bases are shared with TRBD1. With V trimmed by 4 bases and J by 4 bases, 3 bases remained unmatched. CDR3 size: 14 residues. Germline lookup yields CDR1 LGHDT and CDR2 YNNKEL (reference sequence). The CDR3 sequence: CASSPGTGGYEQYF. CDR3 sequence (DNA): TGTGCCAGCAGCCCCGGGACAGGGGGTTACGAGCAGTACTTC.

This sequence joins TRBV3-1 (or the pseudogene TRBV3-2) and TRBJ1-5; 7 bases match TRBD1. The CDR3 sequence is 14 residues long. Germline loops: CDR1 LGHDT, CDR2 YNNKEL (reference sequence). V was clipped by 4 bases and J by 4 bases; unmatched bases: 4. Here the CDR3 DNA reads TGTGCCAGCAGCCTAACAGGGGTGAATCAGCCCCAGCATTTT. Translating it yields CASSLTGVNQPQHF.

V usage is TRBV24-1 and J usage is TRBJ2-3; 11 bases map to TRBD1. The ends lost 10 bases at V and 5 bases at J; junction bases unmatched: 1. The CDR3 extends over 12 amino acids. CDR1 is KGHDR, CDR2 SFDVKD, per germline. CDR3: CATGQGVDTQYF. DNA for the CDR3: TGTGCCACGGGACAGGGGGTAGATACGCAGTATTTT.

The chain employs TRBV21-1 and TRBJ1-5; the table assigns TRBD1, which was not confirmed against the DNA. TRBV21-1 is classified as a pseudogene. The CDR3 covers 16 residues. DNA of the CDR3: TGTGCCAGCAGCAGGCAGGGGGCTGCTAGCAATCAGCCCCAGCATTTT. Amino acid sequence: CASSRQGAASNQPQHF.

This clone came up a few times. J is TRBJ2-1 and V is TRBV6-6; 11 nucleotides align to TRBD2. The germline gives CDR1 MNHNY, CDR2 SVGAGI (reference sequence). Trimming removed 2 bases from V and 12 bases from J; junction bases left unmatched: 3. The CDR3 contains 13 residues. The CDR3 loop reads CASSYQTSGMQFF. The CDR3 DNA reads as TGTGCCAGCAGTTACCAGACTAGCGGGATGCAGTTCTTC.

This chain links TRBV30 with TRBJ1-2; maybe TRBD1 (5 bases). The V gene lost 3 bases and the J gene lost 6 bases, with 14 bases spanning the gap. The germline V gene has CDR1 GTSNPN and CDR2 SVGIG (reference sequence). The CDR3 has 13 residues. The chain's CDR3 is CAWSRTRGDGYTF. As DNA, the CDR3 is TGTGCCTGGAGCCGTACCCGGGGGGATGGCTACACCTTC.

The table lists this clone with a count of one. The chain combines TRBV5-6 with TRBJ2-7; 10 bases are a match to TRBD2. CDR1 and CDR2 (germline): SGHDT, YYEEEE. The CDR3 runs 15 residues. The ends lost 3 bases at V and 4 bases at J; junction bases unmatched: 7. Written as DNA, the CDR3 is TGTGCCAGCAGCTCGACTAGCGGGTACCGTTACGAGCAGTACTTC. It yields the protein CASSSTSGYRYEQYF.

V usage is TRBV5-1 and J usage is TRBJ2-7; 7 nucleotides agree with TRBD2. CDR1 is SGHRS and CDR2 is YFSETQ in the germline V gene. The CDR3 covers 13 residues. With V trimmed by 7 bases and J by 0 bases, 4 bases remained unmatched. The CDR3 DNA sequence: TGCGCCAGCGGGGGGGGAAACTCCTACGAGCAGTACTTC. As protein: CASGGGNSYEQYF.

The rearrangement joins TRBV19 to TRBJ1-4, with 10 bases aligning to TRBD1. Germline V gives CDR1 LNHDA, CDR2 SQIVND (reference sequence). Trimming cost V 6 bases and J 5 bases; bases outside gene matches: 3. The CDR3 length is 14 residues. The CDR3 DNA sequence: TGTGCCAGTAGGCTGACAGGGGGCAATGAAAAACTGTTTTTT. Its translation: CASRLTGGNEKLFF.

The chain carries TRBV7-9 and TRBJ2-5; D is ambiguous. The CDR3 length is 15 residues. The germline CDR1 and CDR2 sequences are SEHNR and FQNEAQ (reference sequence). V dropped 3 bases and J dropped 0 bases, with 11 bases sitting between them. CDR3 region: CASSFLGLDQETQYF. The CDR3 DNA reads TGTGCCAGCAGCTTCCTAGGCTTGGACCAAGAGACCCAGTACTTC.

This clone was detected only a few times. This chain connects TRBV5-4 to TRBJ2-3, with TRBD2 matching over 7 bases. The CDR3 is made up of 15 amino acids. The J segment lost 1 base and the V segment lost 5 bases, leaving 7 bases of the junction unmatched. Germline CDR1 reads SGHNT; CDR2 reads YYREEE (reference sequence). In DNA form, the CDR3 reads TGTGCCAGCAGGTCGCAACGGGGGGGCACAGATACGCAGTATTTT. Amino acids: CASRSQRGGTDTQYF.

The chain employs TRBV2 and TRBJ2-7, with 14 bases that match TRBD2. CDR3 length: 16 residues. V was pared by 6 bases and J by 3 bases, with 7 bases of the junction left unmatched. Germline V gene lookup returns CDR1 SNHLY and CDR2 FYNNEI. The DNA of the CDR3 is TGTGCCAGCAGGGGGGGGACTAGCGGGAGTAGCTACGAGCAGTACTTC. Its translation: CASRGGTSGSSYEQYF.

The chain links TRBV7-8 to TRBJ2-3, with 11 positions matching TRBD2. The CDR3 totals 16 residues. Germline values: CDR1 SGHVS, CDR2 FQNEAQ. J gave up 4 bases and V 1 base, and 4 bases lay outside the gene matches. The CDR3 nucleotides are TGTGCCAGCAGCTTAGATCTTAGCGGGAGGGCAGATACGCAGTATTTT. Translating gives CASSLDLSGRADTQYF.

The chain couples TRBV29-1 to TRBJ1-1; 9 positions agree with TRBD1. Germline V gene sequence: CDR1 SQVTM, CDR2 ANQGSEA. The trim removed 6 bases at V and 10 bases at J, leaving 9 bases unmatched. This CDR3 spans 12 amino acids. CDR3 DNA sequence: TGCAGCGTACAGGGGGCGGGTAACGCAGCTTTCTTT. Translating gives CSVQGAGNAAFF.

This chain links TRBV6-5 with TRBJ1-6, with D perhaps matching TRBD1 (6 bases). This CDR3 spans 15 amino acids. CDR1 MNHEY and CDR2 SVGAGI come from the germline V gene. V was cut by 3 bases and J by 1 base, with 7 bases left in between. In nucleotides, the CDR3 is TGTGCCAGCAGTTATAGGGGGTCCTATAATTCACCCCTCCACTTT. Translated, it gives CASSYRGSYNSPLHF.

The CDR3 is CATSGPGGNQPQHF. In DNA, the CDR3 is TGTGCCACCAGTGGCCCCGGGGGCAATCAGCCCCAGCATTTT. The V gene is TRBV24-1, the J gene TRBJ1-5; D remains ambiguous. V was trimmed by 5 bases and J by 2 bases, leaving 9 bases between them. This CDR3 is built from 14 residues. Germline V gene lookup returns CDR1 KGHDR and CDR2 SFDVKD.

This clone has only one observation. The chain carries TRBV6-5 and TRBJ1-2; D gene uncertain. CDR1 and CDR2 (germline): MNHEY, SVGAGI. The V gene lost 0 bases and the J gene lost 5 bases, with 10 bases spanning the gap. This CDR3 is 14 amino acids long. The CDR3 spells CASSYSQVLYGYTF. The CDR3, as DNA: TGTGCCAGCAGTTACTCGCAGGTCCTTTATGGCTACACCTTC.

The rearrangement joins TRBV5-6 to TRBJ2-5; 9 bases fit TRBD2. Germline V lookup: CDR1 SGHDT, CDR2 YYEEEE. With 5 bases clipped from V and 5 bases from J, the junction kept 4 bases outside the gene matches. The CDR3 extends over 13 amino acids. The CDR3 is CASRFSGSETQYF. DNA for the CDR3: TGTGCCAGCAGGTTTAGCGGGAGTGAGACCCAGTACTTC.

J is TRBJ2-1 and V is TRBV5-4; D might be TRBD2 (5 bases). CDR3 size: 15 residues. Trimming took 3 bases from V and 0 from J, leaving 10 bases between them. Germline loops: CDR1 SGHNT, CDR2 YYREEE (reference sequence). The DNA for the CDR3 is TGTGCCAGCAGCTCAGCGGCTACCTCCTACAATGAGCAGTTCTTC. This gives the protein CASSSAATSYNEQFF.

V gene TRBV5-1 combines with J gene TRBJ1-1; 7 bases fit TRBD1. The CDR3 runs 16 residues. Germline V CDR1 and CDR2: SGHRS, YFSETQ. The V segment lost 0 bases and the J segment 8 bases; nucleotides outside the gene matches: 13. The DNA of the CDR3 is TGCGCCAGCAGCTTGGATCCCACCCCGACAGGGACCGAAGCTTTCTTT. It encodes CASSLDPTPTGTEAFF.

The table lists this clone with a count of one. The chain combines TRBV12-3 or TRBV12-4 with TRBJ1-1; D ambiguous. This CDR3 has 13 residues. Trimming removed 3 bases at V and 6 bases at J, with 11 bases between. The CDR3 loop is CASSLNLRAEAFF. The CDR3 DNA is TGTGCCAGCAGTTTGAACTTGCGGGCTGAAGCTTTCTTT.